Sequencing of this T cell receptor (beta chain) was carried out in a study of T cells in Graves' hyperthyroidism and ophthalmopathy. Points from the study as a whole: Blood also carried most thyroid clonotypes expanded above 0.001.

The TCR beta CDR3 regions underwent amplification using RNA transcripts as the source. Carried out on the TCR CDR3, a first-round RT-PCR used the HTBI primer set. TCRdb re-derived calls from the multiplex PCR reads in MiXCR, one entry per CDR3 protein. The sample yields 150,000 or so distinct CDR3 sequences, 22% seen once. This CDR3 has 12 amino acids. Trimming left V 3 bases short and J 13 bases short, with 13 bases between. On the basis of clinical symptoms, serum thyroxine and TRAb, thyroid ultrasound and orbital computed tomography, diagnoses were made. The PBMCs studied were ones that came from 10 ml fresh peripheral blood. A few counts support this clonotype. Its antigen remains unknown.

The chain uses TRBV12-3 or TRBV12-4 and TRBJ2-1; D unclear. This sequence was found in a woman aged 50 to 65 with Graves' hyperthyroidism that later progressed to Graves' ophthalmopathy. Sequenced sample: blood. The CDR3 DNA sequence: TGTGCCAGCAGTTTTAGAGCGACCGACCAGTTCTTC. The encoded protein is CASSFRATDQFF.